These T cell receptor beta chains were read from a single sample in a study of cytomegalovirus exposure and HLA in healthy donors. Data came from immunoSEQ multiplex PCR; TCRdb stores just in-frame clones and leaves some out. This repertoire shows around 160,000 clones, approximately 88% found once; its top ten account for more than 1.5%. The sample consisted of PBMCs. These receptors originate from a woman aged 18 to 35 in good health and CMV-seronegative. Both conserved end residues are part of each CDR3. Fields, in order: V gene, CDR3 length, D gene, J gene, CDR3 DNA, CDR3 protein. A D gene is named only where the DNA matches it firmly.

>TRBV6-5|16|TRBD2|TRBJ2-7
TGTGCCAGCAGTTACTCGAGAGCTGGCGGGGGGTACGAGCAGTACTTC
CASSYSRAGGGYEQYF
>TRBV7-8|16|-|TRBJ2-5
TGTGCCAGCAGCGACCCGGGGTTTGTCCTCTGGGAGACCCAGTACTTC
CASSDPGFVLWETQYF
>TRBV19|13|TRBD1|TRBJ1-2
TGTGCCAGTAGCAAAACAGGGGGCGATGGCTACACCTTC
CASSKTGGDGYTF
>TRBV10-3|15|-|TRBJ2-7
TGTGCCATCAGTGGGGGCAGGGCCTTCGGCTACGAGCAGTACTTC
CAISGGRAFGYEQYF
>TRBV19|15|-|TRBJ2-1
TGTGCCAGTAGTCCGGGTGACAGCTCATACAATGAGCAGTTCTTC
CASSPGDSSYNEQFF
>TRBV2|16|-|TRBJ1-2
TGTGCCAGCAGCCTCGAGGGGGGGCTAACCAACTATGGCTACACCTTC
CASSLEGGLTNYGYTF
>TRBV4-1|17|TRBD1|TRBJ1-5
TGCGCCAGCAGCCTTGGGACAGGGGCAACCCGGAGTCAGCCCCAGCATTTT
CASSLGTGATRSQPQHF
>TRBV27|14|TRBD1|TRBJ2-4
TGTGCCAGCAGTTCCAGGGGGCTCAAAAACATTCAGTACTTC
CASSSRGLKNIQYF
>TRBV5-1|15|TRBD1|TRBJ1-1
TGCGCCAGCAGCTTGGGGGGACAGGGGGCGACTGAAGCTTTCTTT
CASSLGGQGATEAFF
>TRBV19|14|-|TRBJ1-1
TGTGCCACCGGGGGGGGCCGTCTGAACACTGAAGCTTTCTTT
CATGGGRLNTEAFF
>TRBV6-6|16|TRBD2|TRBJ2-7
TGTGCCAGCAGTTACTCGATGAGGGACTATTCCTACGAGCAGTACTTC
CASSYSMRDYSYEQYF
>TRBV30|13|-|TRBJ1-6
TGTGCCTGGAGGTACAGCTATAATTCACCCCTCCACTTT
CAWRYSYNSPLHF
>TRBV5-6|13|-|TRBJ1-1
TGTGCCAGCAGCCCCACAGAGAACACTGAAGCTTTCTTT
CASSPTENTEAFF
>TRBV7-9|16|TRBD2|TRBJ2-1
TGTGCCAGCAGCTTCCGGACTAGCAGCCTCTACAATGAGCAGTTCTTC
CASSFRTSSLYNEQFF
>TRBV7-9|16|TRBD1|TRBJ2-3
TGTGCCAGCAGCTTAGGTGTAGGGGGCACCACAGATACGCAGTATTTT
CASSLGVGGTTDTQYF
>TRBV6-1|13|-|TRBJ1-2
TGTGCCAGCAGTCCCGGGACACCCTATGGCTACACCTTC
CASSPGTPYGYTF
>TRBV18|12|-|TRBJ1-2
TGTGCCAGCTCCGGGAATAACTATGGCTACACCTTC
CASSGNNYGYTF